Listed below are T cell receptor beta chains from one sample, sequenced in a study of T-cell memory formation after mild COVID-19. TCRdb called the 5' RACE reads again in MiXCR, with one record for every CDR3 protein. In the table there are some 150,000 distinct CDR3 sequences, 15% to 20% of which are singletons. The sample was PBMCs or a T cell subset sorted from them (not recorded which). The source of these receptors is an adult woman who had mild COVID-19 (a few samples of this study predate the infection). Cell type and time point are not known. The CDR3 runs from the conserved cysteine through the conserved F or W. D genes are given only for firm matches. Some rows mark clone size as missing; the rest say once, few, many or name a class of expanded clone.

>TRBV7-6|few|TRBD1|TRBJ2-7
TGTGCCAGCAGCTTAGTAGGACAGGCCGCTGAGCAGTACTTC
CASSLVGQAAEQYF
>TRBV7-7|many|.|TRBJ2-3
TGTGCTAGCAGCCTTAGCGGACCCACAGATACGCAGTATTTT
CASSLSGPTDTQYF
>TRBV9|.|.|TRBJ2-2
TGTGCCAGCAGCATCGGACTAAACACCGGGGAGCTGTTTTTT
CASSIGLNTGELFF
>TRBV20-1|.|.|TRBJ1-2
TGCAGTGCTAGGGGGGGGCGCAGCTATGGATACACCTTC
CSARGGRSYGYTF
>TRBV9|.|.|TRBJ2-3
TGTGCCAGCAGCGTAGGTCCGGGGCTAGCCACAGATACGCAGTATTTT
CASSVGPGLATDTQYF
>TRBV5-1|many|TRBD1|TRBJ2-5
TGCGCCAGCAGCTTGGGACAGGGAGAGACCCAGTACTTC
CASSLGQGETQYF
>TRBV5-1|.|.|TRBJ1-1
TGCGCCAGCTCCCCACGGGACATGAACACTGAAGCTTTCTTT
CASSPRDMNTEAFF
>TRBV5-1|many|.|TRBJ2-5
TGCGCCAGCAGCTTGGTAGAGGGGTTCCAAGAGACCCAGTACTTC
CASSLVEGFQETQYF
>TRBV7-9|few|.|TRBJ2-1
TGTGCCAGCAGCCCGATCGGGGAGAGGTGGAATGAGCAGTTCTTC
CASSPIGERWNEQFF
>TRBV19|.|.|TRBJ1-2
TGTGCCAGTAGTAGGAGACGGGTTAATGGCTACACCTTC
CASSRRRVNGYTF
>TRBV7-9|few|.|TRBJ2-1
TGTGCCAGCAGCTTTAGGCTTACTAGGTACAATGAGCAGTTCTTC
CASSFRLTRYNEQFF
>TRBV6-1|.|.|TRBJ1-2
TGTGCCAGCAGTGAGTTGTCGGCTGGCTATGGCTACACCTTC
CASSELSAGYGYTF
>TRBV30|.|.|TRBJ2-7
TGTGCCTGGAGTGTTTCGCCAGTCGAGCAGTACTTC
CAWSVSPVEQYF
>TRBV10-3|few|TRBD2|TRBJ2-7
TGTGCCATCAGTCAGACTCCGGGAGGGCAGTACTTC
CAISQTPGGQYF
>TRBV6-5|few|.|TRBJ2-3
TGTGCCAGCCAGCTCCGGAGGGCCACAGATACGCAGTATTTT
CASQLRRATDTQYF
>TRBV7-9|few|TRBD1|TRBJ2-7
TGTGCCAGCAGCCCAAGGGACAGAGGCTACGAGCAGTACTTC
CASSPRDRGYEQYF
>TRBV7-9|few|TRBD2|TRBJ2-5
TGTGCCAGCAGGCCTAAACCGGGGGGAGGGCAGAAGACCCAGTACTTC
CASRPKPGGGQKTQYF
>TRBV5-1|.|.|TRBJ2-1
TGCGCCAGCAGCGAGCCTGGGGGGGCTGCGTTCTTC
CASSEPGGAAFF
>TRBV5-4|.|.|TRBJ2-7
TGTGCCAGCAGCCGGGGGGCAGTCTACGAGCAGTACTTC
CASSRGAVYEQYF
>TRBV5-1|many|TRBD1|TRBJ2-1
TGCGCCAGCAGCTTACGACAGGGGGTTTGGTCCTACAATGAGCAGTTCTTC
CASSLRQGVWSYNEQFF
>TRBV20-1|few|TRBD1|TRBJ1-5
TGCAGTGCTACCTCCCCTGGGACAGCCGGGGGGGACCAGCCCCAGCATTTT
CSATSPGTAGGDQPQHF
>TRBV7-3|.|TRBD2|TRBJ2-1
TGTGCCAGCAGCCCTCCGGGACTAGCGGGAGGAGGCGAGCAGTTCTTC
CASSPPGLAGGGEQFF
>TRBV15|.|.|TRBJ1-2
TGTGCCACCAGCAGAGAAGAGCGGAATGGCGGCTACACCTTC
CATSREERNGGYTF
>TRBV6-1|many|TRBD2|TRBJ2-3
TGTGCCAGCTTGTCGTCCGGGACTAGCGGCACAGATACGCAGTATTTT
CASLSSGTSGTDTQYF
>TRBV20-1|few|TRBD1|TRBJ1-2
TGCAGTGCTAGAGATGCCGGGACAGGGCTCTATGGCTACACCTTC
CSARDAGTGLYGYTF